This is a list of T cell receptor beta chains from one sample in a study of CD8+ T cells in alopecia areata. The protocol was immunoSEQ multiplex PCR, while the TCRdb copy is restricted to in-frame clones and leaves out a portion. This table holds about 97,000 clones, 41% found once. The sequencing sample was made of CD4+ T cells sorted from blood. All receptors derive from a human donor with alopecia areata. The CDR3 runs from the conserved cysteine through the conserved F or W. Each record gives: J gene, V gene, clone size, D gene, CDR3 DNA, CDR3 protein. A D gene is named only where the DNA matches it firmly. For some rows the clone size is stated as once, few or many, or as a class when expanded; others skip it.

>TRBJ2-7|TRBV6-1|few|-
TGTGCCAGCAGTGATCGGAACCTCGAGCGGTCCGAGCAGTACTTC
CASSDRNLERSEQYF
>TRBJ2-7|TRBV2|-|-
TGTGCCAGCAGTGAGTTTGACGAGCAGTACTTC
CASSEFDEQYF
>TRBJ1-2|TRBV25-1|few|-
TGTGCCAGCACCTCGAGCCAGAGCTATGGCTACACCTTC
CASTSSQSYGYTF
>TRBJ2-7|TRBV7-2|-|-
TGTGCCAGCAGCTTTAATAGGGGTTCCGAGCAGTACTTC
CASSFNRGSEQYF
>TRBJ1-2|TRBV4-2|-|TRBD1
TGTGCCAGCAACCCTAGTCCGGGACAGGCCTTTTATGGCTACACCTTC
CASNPSPGQAFYGYTF
>TRBJ2-1|TRBV6-1|-|-
TGTGCCAGCAGTGAAGATGGAGCGTCGAGTAGGGAGCAGTTCTTC
CASSEDGASSREQFF
>TRBJ2-7|TRBV6-5|-|TRBD2
TGTGCCAGCAGACTAGCGGGAGAAACCTACGAGCAGTACTTC
CASRLAGETYEQYF
>TRBJ2-5|TRBV28|-|-
TGTGCCAGCAGTTTAGGGGGGTTCGCCCAAGAGACCCAGTACTTC
CASSLGGFAQETQYF
>TRBJ1-1|TRBV5-6|-|-
TGTGCCAGCAGCTCCCTACCCACACGAAGGAACACTGAAGCTTTCTTT
CASSSLPTRRNTEAFF
>TRBJ2-4|TRBV2|-|-
TGTGCCAGCAGTGACTTGGGGGAGGCGGGGTACTTC
CASSDLGEAGYF
>TRBJ2-3|TRBV5-1|-|TRBD1
TGCGCCAGCAGCTTGAGAGGGGGCCCAGATACGCAGTATTTT
CASSLRGGPDTQYF
>TRBJ2-5|TRBV11-3|-|-
TGTGCCAGCAGTTCAACAGCCAAAGAGACCCAGTACTTC
CASSSTAKETQYF
>TRBJ2-1|TRBV30|-|TRBD2
TGTGCCTGGAGAAGGGGACTAGCGGGGGGTTTAAGCGAGCAGTTCTTC
CAWRRGLAGGLSEQFF
>TRBJ1-5|TRBV2|few|-
TGTGCCAGCAACGTATGGGGGGCCTCAAATAGCAATCAGCCCCAGCATTTT
CASNVWGASNSNQPQHF
>TRBJ2-3|TRBV5-4|-|-
TGTGCCAGCAGGTCCGTGGGTCTGGGGGCAGATACGCAGTATTTT
CASRSVGLGADTQYF
>TRBJ1-1|TRBV25-1|once|-
TGTGCCAGCGGTGAGGACAAATACACTGAAGCTTTCTTT
CASGEDKYTEAFF
>TRBJ2-1|TRBV5-1|-|-
TGCGCCAGCAGCTTCGGACGGGCCTCCTACAATGAGCAGTTCTTC
CASSFGRASYNEQFF
>TRBJ1-1|TRBV5-4|-|TRBD1
TGTGCCAGCAGCCCGGATTACCGGGACAGGTTTGAAGCTTTCTTT
CASSPDYRDRFEAFF
>TRBJ1-1|TRBV10-3|few|-
TGTGCCATCAGTGAGCCGGACCTCCGGGATACTGAAGCTTTCTTT
CAISEPDLRDTEAFF
>TRBJ1-4|TRBV29-1|few|TRBD1
TGCAGCGTCCGGACAGGGGCAACTAATGAAAAACTGTTTTTT
CSVRTGATNEKLFF
>TRBJ2-7|TRBV27|-|TRBD2
TGTGCCAGCATCATAATCAGGACTAGCCGACCCTACGAGCAGTACTTC
CASIIIRTSRPYEQYF
>TRBJ2-3|TRBV18|-|TRBD2
TGTGCCAGCCGTCAACGACTAGCGGACACAGATACGCAGTATTTT
CASRQRLADTDTQYF
>TRBJ2-5|TRBV7-2|-|TRBD2
TGTGCCAGCAGCTTAGCTGCACTAGCGGGGCAAGAGACCCAGTACTTC
CASSLAALAGQETQYF
>TRBJ2-7|TRBV6-1|-|TRBD1
TGTGCCAGCAGGGACAGGGACCCCTACGAGCAGTACTTC
CASRDRDPYEQYF
>TRBJ2-2|TRBV29-1|few|-
TGCAGCGTTGTCGAAAGAGCCGGGGAGCTGTTTTTT
CSVVERAGELFF
>TRBJ2-3|TRBV19|few|-
TGTGCCAGTAGTACAGCGAGGGATACGCAGTATTTT
CASSTARDTQYF
>TRBJ2-1|TRBV28|-|TRBD1
TGTGCCAGCAGGACACAGGGGGCTAGGAATGAGCAGTTCTTC
CASRTQGARNEQFF
>TRBJ2-3|TRBV7-9|-|-
TGTGCCAGCAGCTTAGGCGGCAGGGGAGCGGATACGCAGTATTTT
CASSLGGRGADTQYF
>TRBJ2-1|TRBV30|few|-
TGTGCCTGGAGGGGCCCAGTAAACAATGAGCAGTTCTTC
CAWRGPVNNEQFF
>TRBJ2-7|TRBV4-3|-|-
TGCGCCAGCAGCCAAGACGGAATAAGCTCCTACGAGCAGTACTTC
CASSQDGISSYEQYF
>TRBJ2-7|TRBV7-2|-|TRBD1
TGTGCCAGCACCCCAGACGGGACAGGGGCCTACGAGCAGTACTTC
CASTPDGTGAYEQYF
>TRBJ2-7|TRBV6-5|-|-
TGTGCCAGCACCAGACCCCTCTCCTACGAGCAGTACTTC
CASTRPLSYEQYF
>TRBJ2-2|TRBV30|few|-
TGTGCCTGGAAAGGGTTCGGCACCGGGGAGCTGTTTTTT
CAWKGFGTGELFF
>TRBJ2-1|TRBV2|-|-
TGTGCCAGCAGTTCACTCAGGAGCGGATACTCCTACAATGAGCAGTTCTTC
CASSSLRSGYSYNEQFF
>TRBJ2-7|TRBV9|-|TRBD1
TGTGCCAGCAGCGTCGGGGGACAGGGGAACGAGCAGTACTTC
CASSVGGQGNEQYF
>TRBJ2-5|TRBV30|-|-
TGTGCCTGGAGTGTACCGGGGGCTCGAGAGACCCAGTACTTC
CAWSVPGARETQYF
>TRBJ2-7|TRBV7-9|-|-
TGTGCCAGCAGCTTAAGTCCTAGCATCACCTACGAGCAGTACTTC
CASSLSPSITYEQYF
>TRBJ1-1|TRBV10-3|-|-
TGTGCCATCAGTGAACACAGTGGGACGAACACTGAAGCTTTCTTT
CAISEHSGTNTEAFF
>TRBJ1-2|TRBV10-3|-|-
TGTGCCATCAGGAATCAGGGGATTGCAGACGGCTACACCTTC
CAIRNQGIADGYTF
>TRBJ2-4|TRBV28|few|-
TGTGCCAGCACGGGACTAGCCAAAAACATTCAGTACTTC
CASTGLAKNIQYF
>TRBJ2-7|TRBV4-2|few|-
TGTGCCAGCAGCCAAGAGCGGGACCCCACCTACGAGCAGTACTTC
CASSQERDPTYEQYF
>TRBJ2-3|TRBV11-2|few|-
TGTGCCAGCAGCCTGTCGGGTAGGGAGATGGATACGCAGTATTTT
CASSLSGREMDTQYF
>TRBJ2-2|TRBV7-7|few|-
TGTGCCAGCAGCCCGAACAGTCAGGCGAACACCGGGGAGCTGTTTTTT
CASSPNSQANTGELFF
>TRBJ2-7|TRBV10-3|few|-
TGTGCCATCAAATCAGCTCCTTCCTACGAGCAGTACTTC
CAIKSAPSYEQYF
>TRBJ2-5|TRBV7-9|-|-
TGTGCCAGCAGCTTAGATGTGGTAGAGACCCAGTACTTC
CASSLDVVETQYF
>TRBJ2-7|TRBV6-6|-|TRBD1
TGTGCCAGCAGTTACTCGATACAGGGGGTCCACGAGCAGTACTTC
CASSYSIQGVHEQYF
>TRBJ2-5|TRBV5-1|few|-
TGCGCCAGCAGCTTAGTGGCCGGACGGAACCAAGAGACCCAGTACTTC
CASSLVAGRNQETQYF
>TRBJ2-3|TRBV4-3|few|-
TGCGCCAGCAGCCAAGACTTGGGTCCAGATACGCAGTATTTT
CASSQDLGPDTQYF
>TRBJ2-5|TRBV9|few|-
TGTGCCAGCAGCGAGGGACACAGTCAAGAGACCCAGTACTTC
CASSEGHSQETQYF
>TRBJ2-7|TRBV30|-|-
TGTGCCTGGAGTCCTCCCCGGGGTATAAACTACGAGCAGTACTTC
CAWSPPRGINYEQYF
>TRBJ2-1|TRBV5-4|-|-
TGTGCCAGCAGCTACAACCGGGACGCCAAGCAGTTCTTC
CASSYNRDAKQFF